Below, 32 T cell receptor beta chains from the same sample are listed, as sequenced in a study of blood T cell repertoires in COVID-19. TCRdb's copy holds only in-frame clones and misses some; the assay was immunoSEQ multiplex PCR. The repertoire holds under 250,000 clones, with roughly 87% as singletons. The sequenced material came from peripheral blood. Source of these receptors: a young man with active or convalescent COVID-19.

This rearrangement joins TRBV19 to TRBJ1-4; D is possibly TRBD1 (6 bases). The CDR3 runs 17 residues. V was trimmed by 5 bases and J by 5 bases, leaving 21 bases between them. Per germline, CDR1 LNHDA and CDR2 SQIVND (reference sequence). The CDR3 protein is CASSPNSHPDRNEKLFF. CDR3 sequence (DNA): TGTGCCAGTAGTCCAAACTCCCATCCGGACAGAAATGAAAAACTGTTTTTT.

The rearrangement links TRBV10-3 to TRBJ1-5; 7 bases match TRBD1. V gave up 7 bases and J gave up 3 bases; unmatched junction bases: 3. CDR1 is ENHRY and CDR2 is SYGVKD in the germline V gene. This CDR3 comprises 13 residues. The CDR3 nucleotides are TGTGCCATCACCGGGACAGACAATCAGCCCCAGCATTTT. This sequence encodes CAITGTDNQPQHF.

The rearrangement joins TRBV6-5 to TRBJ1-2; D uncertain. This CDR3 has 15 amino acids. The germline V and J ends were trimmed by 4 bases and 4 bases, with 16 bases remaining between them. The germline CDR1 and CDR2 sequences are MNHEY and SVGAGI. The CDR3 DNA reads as TGTGCCAGCAGTTTTATACGGAGTTCAATCTATGGCTACACCTTC. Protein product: CASSFIRSSIYGYTF.

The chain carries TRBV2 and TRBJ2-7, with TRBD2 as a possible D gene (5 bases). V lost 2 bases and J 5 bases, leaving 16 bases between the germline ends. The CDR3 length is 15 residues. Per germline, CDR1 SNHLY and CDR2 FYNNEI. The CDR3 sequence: CASSELGRPEDEQYF. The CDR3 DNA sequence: TGTGCCAGCAGTGAACTAGGGAGACCCGAGGACGAGCAGTACTTC.

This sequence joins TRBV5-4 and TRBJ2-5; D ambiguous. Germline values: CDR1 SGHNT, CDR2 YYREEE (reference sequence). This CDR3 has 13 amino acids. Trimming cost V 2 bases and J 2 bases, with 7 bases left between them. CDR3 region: CASSFYSQETQYF. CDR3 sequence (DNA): TGTGCCAGCAGCTTTTACAGTCAAGAGACCCAGTACTTC.

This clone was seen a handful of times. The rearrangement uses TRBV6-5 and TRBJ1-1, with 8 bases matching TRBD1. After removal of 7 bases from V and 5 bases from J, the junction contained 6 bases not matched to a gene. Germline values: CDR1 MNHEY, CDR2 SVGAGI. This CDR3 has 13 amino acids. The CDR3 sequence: CASTKQGGTEAFF. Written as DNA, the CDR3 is TGTGCCAGCACTAAACAGGGGGGAACTGAAGCTTTCTTT.

CDR3 in amino acids: CASESGGGTYNEQFF. DNA for the CDR3: TGTGCCAGCGAAAGTGGGGGAGGGACGTACAATGAGCAGTTCTTC. The J gene is TRBJ2-1, the V gene TRBV28, with TRBD2 matching 7 bases. The germline V gene has CDR1 MDHEN and CDR2 SYDVKM. The CDR3 extends over 15 amino acids. Trimming removed 8 bases from V and 4 bases from J; junction bases left unmatched: 11.

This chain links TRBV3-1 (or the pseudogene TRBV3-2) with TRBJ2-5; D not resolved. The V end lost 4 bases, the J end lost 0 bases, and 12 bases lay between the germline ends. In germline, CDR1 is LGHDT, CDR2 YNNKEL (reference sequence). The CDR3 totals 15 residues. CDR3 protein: CASSPPLRNQETQYF. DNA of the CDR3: TGTGCCAGCAGCCCCCCCCTCAGGAACCAAGAGACCCAGTACTTC.

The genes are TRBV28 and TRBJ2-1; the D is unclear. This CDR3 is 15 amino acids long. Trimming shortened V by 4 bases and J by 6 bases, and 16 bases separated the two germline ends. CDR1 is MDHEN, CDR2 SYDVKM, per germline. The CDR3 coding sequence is TGTGCCAGCAGTTCTGACCCTAGGCCTGTCAATGAGCAGTTCTTC. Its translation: CASSSDPRPVNEQFF. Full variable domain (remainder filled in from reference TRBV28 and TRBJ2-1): DVKVTQSSRYLVKRTGEKVFLECVQDMDHENMFWYRQDPGLGLRLIYFSYDVKMKEKGDIPEGYSVSREKKERFSLILESASTNQTSMYLCASSSDPRPVNEQFFGPGTRLTVL.

The chain's CDR3 is CASSPFGDEQFF. The CDR3 bases are TGTGCCAGCAGTCCCTTCGGGGATGAGCAGTTCTTC. The chain uses TRBV7-9 and TRBJ2-1, with TRBD2 as a possible D gene (5 bases). Germline CDR1 SEHNR, CDR2 FQNEAQ (reference sequence). The CDR3 totals 12 residues. Trimming removed 6 bases at V and 8 bases at J, with 11 bases between.

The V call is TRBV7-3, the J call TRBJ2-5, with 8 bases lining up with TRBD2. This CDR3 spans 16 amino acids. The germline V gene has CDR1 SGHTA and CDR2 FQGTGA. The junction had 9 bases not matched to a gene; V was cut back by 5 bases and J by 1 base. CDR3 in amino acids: CASSANPGGGQETQYF. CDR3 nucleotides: TGTGCCAGCAGCGCCAACCCCGGGGGGGGCCAAGAGACCCAGTACTTC.

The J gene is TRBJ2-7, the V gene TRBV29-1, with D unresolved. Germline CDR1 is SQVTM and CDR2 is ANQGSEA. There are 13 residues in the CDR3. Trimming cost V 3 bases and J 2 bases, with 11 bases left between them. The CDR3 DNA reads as TGCAGCGTTGAGATCCCGTCGGCCTACGAGCAGTACTTC. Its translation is CSVEIPSAYEQYF.

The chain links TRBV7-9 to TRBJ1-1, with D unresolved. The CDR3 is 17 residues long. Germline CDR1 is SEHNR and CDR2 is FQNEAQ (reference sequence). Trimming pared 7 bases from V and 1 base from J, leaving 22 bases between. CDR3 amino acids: CASIPRTAGSSNTEAFF. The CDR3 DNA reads TGTGCCAGCATCCCACGGACCGCGGGCAGCTCGAACACTGAAGCTTTCTTT.

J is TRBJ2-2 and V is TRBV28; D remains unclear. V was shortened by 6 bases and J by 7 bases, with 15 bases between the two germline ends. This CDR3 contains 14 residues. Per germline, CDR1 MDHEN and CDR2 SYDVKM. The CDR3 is CASSPEMTIGELFF. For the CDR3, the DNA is TGTGCCAGCAGCCCTGAAATGACAATCGGGGAGCTGTTTTTT.

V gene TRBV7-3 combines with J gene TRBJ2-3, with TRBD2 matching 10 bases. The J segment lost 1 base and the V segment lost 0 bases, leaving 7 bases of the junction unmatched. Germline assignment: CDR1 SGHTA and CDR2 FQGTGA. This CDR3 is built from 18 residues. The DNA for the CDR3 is TGTGCCAGCAGCTTAACGTCGGTAGCGGGGGGACGCACAGATACGCAGTATTTT. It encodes CASSLTSVAGGRTDTQYF. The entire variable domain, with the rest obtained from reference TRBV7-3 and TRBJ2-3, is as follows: GAGVSQTPSNKVTEKGKYVELRCDPISGHTALYWYRQSLGQGPEFLIYFQGTGAADDSGLPNDRFFAVRPEGSVSTLKIQRTERGDSAVYLCASSLTSVAGGRTDTQYFGPGTRLTVL.

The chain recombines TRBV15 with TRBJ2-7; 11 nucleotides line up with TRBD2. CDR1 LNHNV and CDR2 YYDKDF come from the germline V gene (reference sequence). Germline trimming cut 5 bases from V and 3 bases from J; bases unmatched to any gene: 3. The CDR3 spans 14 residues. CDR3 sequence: CATSLAGGNYEQYF. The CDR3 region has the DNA TGTGCCACCAGCTTAGCGGGAGGGAACTACGAGCAGTACTTC.

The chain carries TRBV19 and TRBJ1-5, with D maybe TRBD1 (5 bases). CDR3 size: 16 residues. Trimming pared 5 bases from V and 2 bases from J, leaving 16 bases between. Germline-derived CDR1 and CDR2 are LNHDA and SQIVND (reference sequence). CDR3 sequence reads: CASSPHRPQGNQPQHF. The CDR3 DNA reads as TGTGCCAGTAGTCCGCACAGGCCGCAGGGCAATCAGCCCCAGCATTTT. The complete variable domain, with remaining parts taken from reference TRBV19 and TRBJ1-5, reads DGGITQSPKYLFRKEGQNVTLSCEQNLNHDAMYWYRQDPGQGLRLIYYSQIVNDFQKGDIAEGYSVSREKKESFPLTVTSAQKNPTAFYLCASSPHRPQGNQPQHFGDGTRLSIL.

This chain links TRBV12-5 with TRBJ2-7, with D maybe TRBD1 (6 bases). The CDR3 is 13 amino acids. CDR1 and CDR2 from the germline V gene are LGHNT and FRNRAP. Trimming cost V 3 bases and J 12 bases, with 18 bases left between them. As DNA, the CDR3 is TGTGCTAGTGGTTTAGGGGCAGGGGCGGGTTGGTACTTC. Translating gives CASGLGAGAGWYF.

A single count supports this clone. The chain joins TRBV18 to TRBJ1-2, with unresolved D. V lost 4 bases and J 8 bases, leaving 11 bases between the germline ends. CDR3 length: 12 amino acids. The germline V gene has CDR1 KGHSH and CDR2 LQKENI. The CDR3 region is CASSQTDGGYTF. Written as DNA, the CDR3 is TGTGCCAGCTCACAGACTGATGGAGGCTACACCTTC.

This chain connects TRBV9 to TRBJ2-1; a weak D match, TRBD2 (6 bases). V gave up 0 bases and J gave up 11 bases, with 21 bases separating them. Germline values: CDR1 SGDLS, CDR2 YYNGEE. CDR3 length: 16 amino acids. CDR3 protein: CASSVEGGEPLEQQFF. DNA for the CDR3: TGTGCCAGCAGCGTAGAAGGCGGGGAGCCCCTCGAGCAGCAGTTCTTC.

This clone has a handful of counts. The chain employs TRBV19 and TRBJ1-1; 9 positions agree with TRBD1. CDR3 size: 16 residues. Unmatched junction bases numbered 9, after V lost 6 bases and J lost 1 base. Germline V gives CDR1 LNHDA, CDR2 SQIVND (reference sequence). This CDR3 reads CASSRDRAHQNTEAFF. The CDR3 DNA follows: TGTGCCAGTAGCCGGGACAGGGCCCATCAGAACACTGAAGCTTTCTTT.

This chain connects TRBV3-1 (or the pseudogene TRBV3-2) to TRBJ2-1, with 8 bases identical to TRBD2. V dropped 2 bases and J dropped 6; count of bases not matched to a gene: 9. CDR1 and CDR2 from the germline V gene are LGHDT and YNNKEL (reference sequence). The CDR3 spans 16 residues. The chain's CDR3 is CASSQRLAIGLNEQFF. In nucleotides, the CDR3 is TGTGCCAGCAGCCAAAGACTAGCGATTGGGCTCAATGAGCAGTTCTTC.

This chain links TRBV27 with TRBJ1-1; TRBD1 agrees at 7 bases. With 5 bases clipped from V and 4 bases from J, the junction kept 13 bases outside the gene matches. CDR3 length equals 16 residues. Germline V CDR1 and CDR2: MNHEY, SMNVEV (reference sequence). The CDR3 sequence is CASSADRADWITEAFF. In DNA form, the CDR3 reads TGTGCCAGCAGTGCTGACAGGGCTGATTGGATCACTGAAGCTTTCTTT.

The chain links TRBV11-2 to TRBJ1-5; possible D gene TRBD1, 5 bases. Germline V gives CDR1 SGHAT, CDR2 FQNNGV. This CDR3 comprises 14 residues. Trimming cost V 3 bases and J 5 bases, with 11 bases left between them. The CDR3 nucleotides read TGTGCCAGCAGCTTGGGCAGGGTAGATCAGCCCCAGCATTTT. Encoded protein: CASSLGRVDQPQHF.

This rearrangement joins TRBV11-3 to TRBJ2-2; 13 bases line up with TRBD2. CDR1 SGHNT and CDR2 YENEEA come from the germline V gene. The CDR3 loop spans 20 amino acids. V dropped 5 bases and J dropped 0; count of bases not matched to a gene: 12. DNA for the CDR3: TGTGCCAGCAGCCTATACGGACTAGCGGGGGCCAAAACGAACACCGGGGAGCTGTTTTTT. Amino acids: CASSLYGLAGAKTNTGELFF.

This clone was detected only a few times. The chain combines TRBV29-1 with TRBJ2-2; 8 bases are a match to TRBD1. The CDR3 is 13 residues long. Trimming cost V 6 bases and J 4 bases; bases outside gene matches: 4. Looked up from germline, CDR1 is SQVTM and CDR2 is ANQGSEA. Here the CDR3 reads CSVDRGGTGELFF. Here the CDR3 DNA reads TGCAGCGTAGACAGGGGCGGCACCGGGGAGCTGTTTTTT.

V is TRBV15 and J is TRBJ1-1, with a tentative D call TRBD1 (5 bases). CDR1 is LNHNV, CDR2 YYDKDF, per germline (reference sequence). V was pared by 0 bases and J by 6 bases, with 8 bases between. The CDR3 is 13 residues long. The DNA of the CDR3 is TGTGCCACCAGCAGAGAAGGCAGGGCTGAAGCTTTCTTT. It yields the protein CATSREGRAEAFF.

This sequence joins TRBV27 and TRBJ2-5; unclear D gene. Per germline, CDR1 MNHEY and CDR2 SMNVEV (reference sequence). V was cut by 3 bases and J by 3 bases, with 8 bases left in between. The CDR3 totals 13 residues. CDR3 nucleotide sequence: TGTGCCAGCAGTTTTAGGCGGAAAGAGACCCAGTACTTC. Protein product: CASSFRRKETQYF.

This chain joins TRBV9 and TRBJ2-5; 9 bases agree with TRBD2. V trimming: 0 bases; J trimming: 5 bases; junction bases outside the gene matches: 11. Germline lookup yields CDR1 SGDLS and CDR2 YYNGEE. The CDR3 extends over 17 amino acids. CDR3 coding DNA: TGTGCCAGCAGCGTAGGACTAGCGGACGCCTTTAGGGAGACCCAGTACTTC. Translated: CASSVGLADAFRETQYF.

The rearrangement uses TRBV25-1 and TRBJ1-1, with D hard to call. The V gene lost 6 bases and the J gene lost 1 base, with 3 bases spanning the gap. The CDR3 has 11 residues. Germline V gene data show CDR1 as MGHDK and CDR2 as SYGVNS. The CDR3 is CASSRNTEAFF. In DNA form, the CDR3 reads TGTGCCAGCAGCAGGAACACTGAAGCTTTCTTT. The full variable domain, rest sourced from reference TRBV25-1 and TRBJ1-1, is EADIYQTPRYLVIGTGKKITLECSQTMGHDKMYWYQQDPGMELHLIHYSYGVNSTEKGDLSSESTVSRIRTEHFPLTLESARPSHTSQYLCASSRNTEAFFGQGTRLTVV.

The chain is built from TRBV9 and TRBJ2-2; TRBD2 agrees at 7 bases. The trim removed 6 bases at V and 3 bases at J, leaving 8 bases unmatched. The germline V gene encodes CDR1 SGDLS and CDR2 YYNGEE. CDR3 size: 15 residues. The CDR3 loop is CASNAGGGYTGELFF. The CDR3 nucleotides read TGTGCCAGCAACGCCGGGGGAGGGTACACCGGGGAGCTGTTTTTT. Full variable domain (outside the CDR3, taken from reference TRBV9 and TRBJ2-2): DSGVTQTPKHLITATGQRVTLRCSPRSGDLSVYWYQQSLDQGLQFLIQYYNGEERAKGNILERFSAQQFPDLHSELNLSSLELGDSALYFCASNAGGGYTGELFFGEGSRLTVL.

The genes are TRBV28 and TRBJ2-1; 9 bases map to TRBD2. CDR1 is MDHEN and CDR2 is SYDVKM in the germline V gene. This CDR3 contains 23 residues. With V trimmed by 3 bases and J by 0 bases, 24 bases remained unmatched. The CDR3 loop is CASSFPLHPVTSGEQGSYNEQFF. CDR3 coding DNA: TGTGCCAGCAGTTTCCCCCTACACCCCGTGACTAGCGGAGAACAGGGCTCCTACAATGAGCAGTTCTTC.